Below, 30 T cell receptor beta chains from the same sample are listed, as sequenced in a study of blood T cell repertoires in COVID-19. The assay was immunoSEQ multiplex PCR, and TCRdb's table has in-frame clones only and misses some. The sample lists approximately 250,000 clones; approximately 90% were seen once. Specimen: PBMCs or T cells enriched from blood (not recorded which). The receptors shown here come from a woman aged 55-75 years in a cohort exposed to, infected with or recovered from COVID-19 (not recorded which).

The DNA of the CDR3 is TGTGCCAGCAGCTCTGGACTAGCAGGGTCCCACGAGCAGTACTTC. This codes for CASSSGLAGSHEQYF. The V call is TRBV5-5, the J call TRBJ2-7; 8 bases align to TRBD2. Looked up from germline, CDR1 is SGHKS and CDR2 is YYEKEE (reference sequence). Losses at the gene ends were 3 bases for V and 5 bases for J; bases not matched to a gene: 10. CDR3 length equals 15 residues.

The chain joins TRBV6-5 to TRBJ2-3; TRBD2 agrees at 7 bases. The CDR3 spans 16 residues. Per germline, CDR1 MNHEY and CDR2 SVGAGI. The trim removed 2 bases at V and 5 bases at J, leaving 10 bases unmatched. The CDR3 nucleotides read TGTGCCAGCAGTTACAATGCACCGGGGAGGGAAGATACGCAGTATTTT. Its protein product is CASSYNAPGREDTQYF.

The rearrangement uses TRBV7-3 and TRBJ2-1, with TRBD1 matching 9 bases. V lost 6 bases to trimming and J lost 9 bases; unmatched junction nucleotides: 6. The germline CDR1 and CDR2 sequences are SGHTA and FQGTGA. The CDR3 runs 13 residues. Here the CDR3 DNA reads TGTGCCAGCAGTTCACAGGGGGCAGGTGAGCAGTTCTTC. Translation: CASSSQGAGEQFF.

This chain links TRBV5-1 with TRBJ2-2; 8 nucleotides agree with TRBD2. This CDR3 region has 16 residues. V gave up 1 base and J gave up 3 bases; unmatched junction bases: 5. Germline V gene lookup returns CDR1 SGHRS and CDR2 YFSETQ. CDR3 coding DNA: TGCGCCAGCAGCTTGCTAGCGGGTACGGACACCGGGGAGCTGTTTTTT. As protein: CASSLLAGTDTGELFF.

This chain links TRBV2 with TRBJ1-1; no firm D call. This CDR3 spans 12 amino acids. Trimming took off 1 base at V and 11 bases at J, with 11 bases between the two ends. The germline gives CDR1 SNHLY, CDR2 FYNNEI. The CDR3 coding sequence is TGTGCCAGCAGTGAAGAGGCGGCGCGGGCTTTCTTT. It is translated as CASSEEAARAFF.

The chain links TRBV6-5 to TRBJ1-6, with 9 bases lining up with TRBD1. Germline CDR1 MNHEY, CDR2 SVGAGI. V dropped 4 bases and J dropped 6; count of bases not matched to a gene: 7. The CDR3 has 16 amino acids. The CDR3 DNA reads TGTGCCAGCAGTTCCCACCGGGACAGGGTTAATTCACCCCTCCACTTT. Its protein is CASSSHRDRVNSPLHF.

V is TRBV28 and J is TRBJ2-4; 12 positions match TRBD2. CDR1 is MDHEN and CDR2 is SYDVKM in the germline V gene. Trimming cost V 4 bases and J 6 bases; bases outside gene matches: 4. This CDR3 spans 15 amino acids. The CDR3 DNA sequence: TGTGCCAGCAGTTCAACTAGCGGGAGGAGAAACATTCAGTACTTC. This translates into CASSSTSGRRNIQYF.

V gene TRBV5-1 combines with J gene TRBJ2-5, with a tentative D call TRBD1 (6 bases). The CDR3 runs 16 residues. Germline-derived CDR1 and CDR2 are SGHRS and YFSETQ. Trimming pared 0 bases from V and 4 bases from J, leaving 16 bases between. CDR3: CASSLATQGVGETQYF. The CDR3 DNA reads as TGCGCCAGCAGCTTGGCTACACAGGGTGTAGGAGAGACCCAGTACTTC.

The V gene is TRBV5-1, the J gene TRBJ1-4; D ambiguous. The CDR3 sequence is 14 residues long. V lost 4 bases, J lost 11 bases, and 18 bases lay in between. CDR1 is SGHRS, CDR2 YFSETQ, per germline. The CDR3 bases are TGCGCCAGCAGCCGTATGGACGGAGGTGGCAAACTGTTTTTT. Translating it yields CASSRMDGGGKLFF.

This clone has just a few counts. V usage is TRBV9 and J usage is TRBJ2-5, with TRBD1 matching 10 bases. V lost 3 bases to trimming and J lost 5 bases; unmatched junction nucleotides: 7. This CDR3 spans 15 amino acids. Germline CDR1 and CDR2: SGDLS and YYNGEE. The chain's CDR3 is CASSDGTGEWETQYF. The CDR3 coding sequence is TGTGCCAGCAGCGACGGGACAGGGGAGTGGGAGACCCAGTACTTC.

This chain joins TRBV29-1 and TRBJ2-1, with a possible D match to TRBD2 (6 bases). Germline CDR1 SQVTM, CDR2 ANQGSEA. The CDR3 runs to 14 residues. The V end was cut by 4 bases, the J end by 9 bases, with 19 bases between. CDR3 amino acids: CSVVMRLGSREQFF. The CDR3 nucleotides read TGCAGCGTTGTCATGAGACTAGGGTCTCGTGAGCAGTTCTTC.

CDR3: CASSPRQGNTIYF. The CDR3 DNA reads as TGTGCCAGCAGCCCCCGACAGGGGAACACCATATATTTT. The chain combines TRBV7-2 with TRBJ1-3; TRBD1 aligns across 8 bases. Germline CDR1 reads SGHTA; CDR2 reads FQGNSA. The CDR3 sequence is 13 residues long. V dropped 5 bases and J dropped 7; count of bases not matched to a gene: 4. Full variable domain (missing parts from reference TRBV7-2 and TRBJ1-3): GAGVSQSPSNKVTEKGKDVELRCDPISGHTALYWYRQSLGQGLEFLIYFQGNSAPDKSGLPSDRFSAERTGGSVSTLTIQRTQQEDSAVYLCASSPRQGNTIYFGEGSWLTVV.

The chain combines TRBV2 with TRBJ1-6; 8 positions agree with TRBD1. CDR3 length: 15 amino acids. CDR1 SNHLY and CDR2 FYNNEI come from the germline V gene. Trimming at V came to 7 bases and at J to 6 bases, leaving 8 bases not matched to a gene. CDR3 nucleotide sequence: TGTGCCAGCACAAGACAGGGGTCGGGTAATTCACCCCTCCACTTT. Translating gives CASTRQGSGNSPLHF. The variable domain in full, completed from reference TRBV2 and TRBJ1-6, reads EPEVTQTPSHQVTQMGQEVILRCVPISNHLYFYWYRQILGQKVEFLVSFYNNEISEKSEIFDDQFSVERPDGSNFTLKIRSTKLEDSAMYFCASTRQGSGNSPLHFGNGTRLTVT.

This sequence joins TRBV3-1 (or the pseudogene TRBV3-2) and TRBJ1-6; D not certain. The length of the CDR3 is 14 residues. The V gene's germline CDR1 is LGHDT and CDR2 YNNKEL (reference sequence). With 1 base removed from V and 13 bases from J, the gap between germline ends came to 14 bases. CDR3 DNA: TGTGCCAGCAGCCAAGCAATGGGAGAGGAGCCCCTCCACTTT. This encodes CASSQAMGEEPLHF.

Here the CDR3 DNA reads TGTGCCAGCTCCCGAGGGCCCACTAACTATGGCTACACCTTC. Translated, it gives CASSRGPTNYGYTF. The genes are TRBV9 and TRBJ1-2; D gene unclear. The germline CDR1 and CDR2 sequences are SGDLS and YYNGEE. The germline V and J ends were trimmed by 7 bases and 0 bases, with 13 bases remaining between them. The CDR3 is 14 residues long.

CDR3 bases: TGTGCCAGCAGCAGGGGACTAGCGGGAAACAATGAGCAGTTCTTC. This gives the protein CASSRGLAGNNEQFF. The rearrangement links TRBV3-1 (or the pseudogene TRBV3-2) to TRBJ2-1; 13 bases are shared with TRBD2. The trim removed 5 bases at V and 5 bases at J, leaving 3 bases unmatched. The CDR3 consists of 15 residues. The germline V gene encodes CDR1 LGHDT and CDR2 YNNKEL (reference sequence).

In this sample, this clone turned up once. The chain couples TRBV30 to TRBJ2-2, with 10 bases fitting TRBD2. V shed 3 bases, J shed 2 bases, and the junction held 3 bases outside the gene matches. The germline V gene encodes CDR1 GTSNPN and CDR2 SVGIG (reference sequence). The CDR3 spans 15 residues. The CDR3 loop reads CAWRGTSVNTGELFF. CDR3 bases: TGTGCCTGGAGGGGGACTAGCGTAAACACCGGGGAGCTGTTTTTT.

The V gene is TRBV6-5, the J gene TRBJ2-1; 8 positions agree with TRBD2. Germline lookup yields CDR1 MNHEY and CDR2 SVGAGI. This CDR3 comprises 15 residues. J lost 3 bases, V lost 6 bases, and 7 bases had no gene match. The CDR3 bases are TGTGCCAGCAGCCGGGAGGCGGGAGGCTACAATGAGCAGTTCTTC. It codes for CASSREAGGYNEQFF.

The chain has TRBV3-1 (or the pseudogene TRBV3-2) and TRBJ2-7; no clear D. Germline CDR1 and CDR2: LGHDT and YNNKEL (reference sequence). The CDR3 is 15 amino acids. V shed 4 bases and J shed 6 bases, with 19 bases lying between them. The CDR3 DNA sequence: TGTGCCAGCAGCCCTTATCGCGCGGCTCCCGCCGAGCAGTACTTC. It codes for CASSPYRAAPAEQYF.

The CDR3 DNA is TGTGCCAGTACCCGGACAGGAGGAACAGAGACCCAGTACTTC. Translated: CASTRTGGTETQYF. This chain joins TRBV2 and TRBJ2-5; the match to TRBD1 covers 7 bases. Germline values: CDR1 SNHLY, CDR2 FYNNEI. J was trimmed by 4 bases and V by 9 bases; bases with no gene match: 11. This CDR3 region has 14 residues.

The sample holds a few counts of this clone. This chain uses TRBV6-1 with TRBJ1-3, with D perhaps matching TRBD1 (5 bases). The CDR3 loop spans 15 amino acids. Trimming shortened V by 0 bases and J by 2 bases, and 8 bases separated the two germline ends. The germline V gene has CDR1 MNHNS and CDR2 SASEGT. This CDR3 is CASSEASGAGNTIYF. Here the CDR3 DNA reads TGTGCCAGCAGTGAAGCGTCGGGGGCTGGAAACACCATATATTTT.

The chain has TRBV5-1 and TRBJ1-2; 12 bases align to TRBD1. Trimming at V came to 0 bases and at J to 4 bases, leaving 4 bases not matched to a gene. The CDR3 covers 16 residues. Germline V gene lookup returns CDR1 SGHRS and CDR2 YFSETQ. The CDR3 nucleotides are TGCGCCAGCAGCTTGGCCGGGACAGGGGGCGCCTATGGCTACACCTTC. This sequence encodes CASSLAGTGGAYGYTF. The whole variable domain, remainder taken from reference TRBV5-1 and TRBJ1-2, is KAGVTQTPRYLIKTRGQQVTLSCSPISGHRSVSWYQQTPGQGLQFLFEYFSETQRNKGNFPGRFSGRQFSNSRSEMNVSTLELGDSALYLCASSLAGTGGAYGYTFGSGTRLTVV.

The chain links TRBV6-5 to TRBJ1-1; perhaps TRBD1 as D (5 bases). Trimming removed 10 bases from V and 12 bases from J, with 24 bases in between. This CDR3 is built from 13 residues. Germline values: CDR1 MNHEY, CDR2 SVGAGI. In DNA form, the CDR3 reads TGTGCCACCACCTCAGGGCTAACACTGAAGCCTTTCTTT. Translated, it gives CATTSGLTLKPFF.

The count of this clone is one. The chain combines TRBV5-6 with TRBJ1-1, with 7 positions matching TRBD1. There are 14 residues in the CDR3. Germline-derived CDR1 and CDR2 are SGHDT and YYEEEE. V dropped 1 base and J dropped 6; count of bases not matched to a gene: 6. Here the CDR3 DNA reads TGTGCCAGCAGCTTGAGAGGGGGCACGGCTGAAGCTTTCTTT. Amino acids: CASSLRGGTAEAFF.

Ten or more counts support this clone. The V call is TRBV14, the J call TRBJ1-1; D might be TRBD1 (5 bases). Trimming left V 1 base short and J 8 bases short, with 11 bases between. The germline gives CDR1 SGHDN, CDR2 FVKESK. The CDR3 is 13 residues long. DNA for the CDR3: TGTGCCAGCAGCCAAGTTGGGGAGGGGGAAGCTTTCTTT. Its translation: CASSQVGEGEAFF.

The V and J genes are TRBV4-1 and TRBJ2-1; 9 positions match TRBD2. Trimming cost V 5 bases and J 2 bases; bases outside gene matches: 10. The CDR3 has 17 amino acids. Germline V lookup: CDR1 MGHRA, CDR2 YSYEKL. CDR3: CASSRGSGRFAYNEQFF. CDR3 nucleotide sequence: TGCGCCAGCAGCAGGGGTAGCGGGAGATTCGCCTACAATGAGCAGTTCTTC.

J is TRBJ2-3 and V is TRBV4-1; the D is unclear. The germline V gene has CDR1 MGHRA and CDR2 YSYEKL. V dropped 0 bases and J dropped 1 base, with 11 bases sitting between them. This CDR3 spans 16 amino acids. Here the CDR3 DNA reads TGCGCCAGCAGCCAAGAGGCTGGTCGGGGCACAGATACGCAGTATTTT. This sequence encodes CASSQEAGRGTDTQYF.

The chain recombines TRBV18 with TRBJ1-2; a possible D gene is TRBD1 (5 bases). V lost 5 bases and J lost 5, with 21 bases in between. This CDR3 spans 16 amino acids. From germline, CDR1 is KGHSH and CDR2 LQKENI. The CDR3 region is CASSSTRPGQGYGYTF. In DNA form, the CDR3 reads TGTGCCAGCTCATCAACACGGCCCGGACAAGGGTATGGCTACACCTTC. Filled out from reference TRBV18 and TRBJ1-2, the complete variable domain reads NAGVMQNPRHLVRRRGQEARLRCSPMKGHSHVYWYRQLPEEGLKFMVYLQKENIIDESGMPKERFSAEFPKEGPSILRIQQVVRGDSAAYFCASSSTRPGQGYGYTFGSGTRLTVV.

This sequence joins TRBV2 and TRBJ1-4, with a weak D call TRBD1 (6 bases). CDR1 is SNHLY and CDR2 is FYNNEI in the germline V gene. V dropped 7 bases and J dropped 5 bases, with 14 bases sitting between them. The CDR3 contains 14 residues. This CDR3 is CASTPGVRNEKLFF. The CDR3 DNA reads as TGTGCCAGCACCCCAGGGGTTAGGAATGAAAAACTGTTTTTT.

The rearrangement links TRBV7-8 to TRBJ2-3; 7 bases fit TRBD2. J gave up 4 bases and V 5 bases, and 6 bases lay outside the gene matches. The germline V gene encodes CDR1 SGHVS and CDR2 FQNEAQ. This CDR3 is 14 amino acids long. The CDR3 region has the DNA TGTGCCAGCAGCACCCGGACTAGGGCAGATACGCAGTATTTT. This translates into CASSTRTRADTQYF. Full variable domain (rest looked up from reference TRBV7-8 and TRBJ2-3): GAGVSQSPRYKVAKRGQDVALRCDPISGHVSLFWYQQALGQGPEFLTYFQNEAQLDKSGLPSDRFFAERPEGSVSTLKIQRTQQEDSAVYLCASSTRTRADTQYFGPGTRLTVL.